This T cell receptor beta chain was recovered during a study of T cells in Graves' hyperthyroidism and ophthalmopathy. Study-wide results and caveats: The majority of expanded thyroid clonotypes above 0.001 also appeared in blood.

Disease duration under 2 months; hyperthyroidism patients were aged 18 to 65. Pregnant or lactating patients were excluded, as were those with uncontrolled infection or other autoimmune disease. The authors obtained PBMCs from over 8.5 ml of fresh peripheral blood. Amplified TCR beta CDR3 regions derived from RNA transcripts. First-round RT-PCR of the TCR CDR3 relied on the HTBI primer set. TCRdb passed the multiplex PCR reads through MiXCR, listing each CDR3 protein once. In the table there are nearly 600,000 distinct CDR3 sequences, approximately 15% of which are singletons. This clonotype was detected many times. The antigen is not known. This CDR3 has 13 amino acids. The V gene lost 4 bases and the J gene lost 9 bases, with 18 bases spanning the gap. Germline CDR1 SQVTM, CDR2 ANQGSEA.

The TCR originated in a woman in her 30s with Graves' hyperthyroidism that later progressed to Graves' ophthalmopathy. The source material was blood. The J gene is TRBJ1-1, the V gene TRBV29-1; tentatively, D is TRBD1 (6 bases). This CDR3 is CSVARPERGKAFF. CDR3 in DNA: TGCAGCGTTGCCCGACCGGAGAGGGGGAAAGCTTTCTTT.